Listed below are T cell receptor beta chains from one sample, sequenced in a study of blood T cell repertoires in COVID-19. Sequencing was performed with immunoSEQ multiplex PCR; in TCRdb, only in-frame clones are kept and a portion is missing. The sample has about 240,000 clones; 86% are singletons. Sequencing used peripheral blood. These receptors were obtained from a man aged 60 to 69 with acute or convalescent COVID-19. The CDR3 runs from the conserved cysteine through the conserved F or W. A D gene is named only where the DNA matches it firmly. Where a row states a size, it is once, few, many or the class of an expanded clone; other rows omit it.

CDR3: CASSSGTDAAGYTF; DNA: TGTGCCAGCAGTTCCGGGACAGATGCGGCTGGCTACACCTTC; size: -; J: TRBJ1-2; D: TRBD1; V: TRBV6-2/TRBV6-3
CDR3: CASSATGAGELFF; DNA: TGTGCCAGCAGCGCTACAGGGGCCGGGGAGCTGTTTTTT; size: -; J: TRBJ2-2; D: TRBD1; V: TRBV11-1
CDR3: CASSLLSGRETGELFF; DNA: TGTGCCAGCAGTTTATTGAGCGGGAGAGAGACCGGGGAGCTGTTTTTT; size: -; J: TRBJ2-2; D: TRBD2; V: TRBV27
CDR3: CASSQTSGSGTDTQYF; DNA: TGTGCCAGCAGCCAGACTAGCGGTTCTGGCACAGATACGCAGTATTTT; size: once; J: TRBJ2-3; D: TRBD2; V: TRBV3-1/TRBV3-2
CDR3: CASSYNGRGDYGYTF; DNA: TGTGCCAGCAGTTACAATGGCAGGGGGGACTATGGCTACACCTTC; size: few; J: TRBJ1-2; D: TRBD1; V: TRBV6-5
CDR3: CASSSGQGNSPLHF; DNA: TGCGCCAGCAGCTCCGGACAGGGAAATTCACCCCTCCACTTT; size: -; J: TRBJ1-6; D: TRBD1; V: TRBV5-1
CDR3: CAWSAGPWARRPGANVLTF; DNA: TGTGCCTGGAGTGCAGGGCCGTGGGCTAGACGACCTGGGGCCAACGTCCTGACTTTC; size: -; J: TRBJ2-6; D: -; V: TRBV30
CDR3: CASGDRSWTEAFF; DNA: TGTGCTAGTGGGGACAGGAGTTGGACTGAAGCTTTCTTT; size: -; J: TRBJ1-1; D: TRBD1; V: TRBV12-5
CDR3: CASSLISRQYGELNTEAFF; DNA: TGTGCCAGCAGTTTAATCAGCCGGCAATACGGGGAATTGAACACTGAAGCTTTCTTT; size: -; J: TRBJ1-1; D: -; V: TRBV28
CDR3: CASSQLSGSSNNEQFF; DNA: TGTGCCAGCAGCCAATTAAGCGGGAGTTCCAACAATGAGCAGTTCTTC; size: -; J: TRBJ2-1; D: TRBD2; V: TRBV3-1/TRBV3-2
CDR3: CASSYPHELFF; DNA: TGTGCCAGCAGTTACCCCCATGAGCTGTTTTTT; size: few; J: TRBJ2-2; D: -; V: TRBV6-2/TRBV6-3
CDR3: CASSQLWGGAEGNTIYF; DNA: TGTGCCAGCAGCCAACTCTGGGGGGGGGCAGAAGGAAACACCATATATTTT; size: -; J: TRBJ1-3; D: -; V: TRBV3-1/TRBV3-2
CDR3: CASRGGVGNSPLHF; DNA: TGTGCCAGCAGAGGGGGGGTGGGGAATTCACCCCTCCACTTT; size: -; J: TRBJ1-6; D: -; V: TRBV25-1
CDR3: CASSLDDRRSYEQYF; DNA: TGCGCCAGCAGCTTGGACGACAGGCGGAGCTACGAGCAGTACTTC; size: -; J: TRBJ2-7; D: -; V: TRBV5-1
CDR3: CASNGGPGNTIYF; DNA: TGTGCCAGCAACGGGGGGCCTGGAAACACCATATATTTT; size: -; J: TRBJ1-3; D: -; V: TRBV6-5
CDR3: CASRRQGAEEQYF; DNA: TGTGCCAGCCGGAGACAGGGGGCTGAAGAGCAGTACTTC; size: -; J: TRBJ2-7; D: TRBD1; V: TRBV28
CDR3: CASSQEEGEWNEQFF; DNA: TGCGCCAGCAGCCAAGAAGAGGGAGAATGGAATGAGCAGTTCTTC; size: -; J: TRBJ2-1; D: -; V: TRBV4-1
CDR3: CASSRTQLSSYNSPLHF; DNA: TGTGCCAGCAGCCGGACTCAGTTGAGCTCCTATAATTCACCCCTCCACTTT; size: -; J: TRBJ1-6; D: -; V: TRBV11-2
CDR3: CASSPGTSGRETQYF; DNA: TGTGCCAGCAGCCCCGGGACTAGCGGGAGGGAGACCCAGTACTTC; size: -; J: TRBJ2-5; D: TRBD2; V: TRBV9
CDR3: CASSSTSDQETQYF; DNA: TGTGCCAGCAGCTCGACTAGCGACCAAGAGACCCAGTACTTC; size: -; J: TRBJ2-5; D: TRBD2; V: TRBV11-3
CDR3: CASSLTGTGVFETQYF; DNA: TGTGCCAGCAGTTTAACCGGGACAGGGGTTTTTGAGACCCAGTACTTC; size: -; J: TRBJ2-5; D: TRBD1; V: TRBV6-2/TRBV6-3
CDR3: CASSPQGYGYTF; DNA: TGTGCCAGCAGTCCACAGGGGTATGGCTACACCTTC; size: -; J: TRBJ1-2; D: TRBD1; V: TRBV7-9
CDR3: CASSEAQAEQYF; DNA: TGTGCCAGCAGTGAAGCACAGGCCGAGCAGTACTTC; size: -; J: TRBJ2-7; D: -; V: TRBV2
CDR3: CASSLGTGAQETQYF; DNA: TGTGCCAGCAGCTTAGGGACAGGGGCGCAAGAGACCCAGTACTTC; size: -; J: TRBJ2-5; D: TRBD1; V: TRBV11-2
CDR3: CASRPGQGFEQYF; DNA: TGCGCCAGCAGACCGGGACAGGGCTTCGAGCAGTACTTC; size: -; J: TRBJ2-7; D: TRBD1; V: TRBV5-1
CDR3: CASSLFRGLGEKLFF; DNA: TGTGCCAGCAGTTTATTTCGGGGTTTGGGTGAAAAACTGTTTTTT; size: -; J: TRBJ1-4; D: -; V: TRBV27
CDR3: CASSVVDREVNSNQPQHF; DNA: TGTGCCAGCAGCGTAGTAGACAGGGAGGTTAATAGCAATCAGCCCCAGCATTTT; size: -; J: TRBJ1-5; D: TRBD1; V: TRBV9
CDR3: CASKSSGRARGNEQFF; DNA: TGTGCCAGCAAATCTAGCGGGAGGGCCCGGGGGAATGAGCAGTTCTTC; size: -; J: TRBJ2-1; D: TRBD2; V: TRBV3-1/TRBV3-2
CDR3: CASSLLAGTDTQYF; DNA: TGTGCCAGCAGTTTATTGGCGGGCACAGATACGCAGTATTTT; size: -; J: TRBJ2-3; D: -; V: TRBV27
CDR3: CASSKDSGRGPYEQYF; DNA: TGTGCCAGTAGTAAAGATAGCGGGAGGGGGCCCTACGAGCAGTACTTC; size: -; J: TRBJ2-7; D: TRBD2; V: TRBV19
CDR3: CASSIGGRGNQPQHF; DNA: TGTGCCAGTAGTATAGGGGGCAGGGGCAATCAGCCCCAGCATTTT; size: -; J: TRBJ1-5; D: -; V: TRBV19
CDR3: CASSRPGQGTDTQYF; DNA: TGTGCCAGCAGTCGACCGGGACAGGGGACAGATACGCAGTATTTT; size: -; J: TRBJ2-3; D: TRBD1; V: TRBV6-5
CDR3: CAWSARTGGNTIYF; DNA: TGTGCCTGGAGTGCTAGGACAGGGGGAAACACCATATATTTT; size: -; J: TRBJ1-3; D: TRBD1; V: TRBV30
CDR3: CASTLVTVSGYTF; DNA: TGTGCCAGCACCCTTGTGACAGTATCTGGCTACACCTTC; size: few; J: TRBJ1-2; D: -; V: TRBV2
CDR3: CAISDGSNTGELFF; DNA: TGTGCCATCAGTGACGGGAGTAACACCGGGGAGCTGTTTTTT; size: few; J: TRBJ2-2; D: -; V: TRBV10-3
CDR3: CASSYGPAAYNEQFF; DNA: TGTGCCAGCAGTTACGGGCCAGCCGCCTACAATGAGCAGTTCTTC; size: -; J: TRBJ2-1; D: -; V: TRBV6-2/TRBV6-3
CDR3: CASSRRGDEQYF; DNA: TGTGCCAGCAGCCGCCGGGGGGACGAGCAGTACTTC; size: -; J: TRBJ2-7; D: TRBD2; V: TRBV6-5
CDR3: CARPEGSPGQRPSSYEQYF; DNA: TGTGCCAGACCCGAAGGTTCACCGGGACAGAGACCGAGCTCCTACGAGCAGTACTTC; size: few; J: TRBJ2-7; D: TRBD1; V: TRBV19
CDR3: CASRLGGATGELFF; DNA: TGTGCCAGCAGGTTAGGGGGCGCCACCGGGGAGCTGTTTTTT; size: -; J: TRBJ2-2; D: TRBD1; V: TRBV28
CDR3: CASSYSTGPNTEAFF; DNA: TGTGCCAGCAGTTATTCGACAGGGCCGAACACTGAAGCTTTCTTT; size: -; J: TRBJ1-1; D: TRBD1; V: TRBV6-5
CDR3: CASSETGEEHEQYF; DNA: TGTGCCAGCAGCGAGACAGGGGAGGAGCACGAGCAGTACTTC; size: -; J: TRBJ2-7; D: TRBD1; V: TRBV9